The 14 T cell receptor beta chains in this list originate from one sample, sequenced in a study of T-cell reconstitution after alpha-beta-depleted transplantation in children. Preparing the TCRbeta library involved the use of unique molecular identifiers. A single record per CDR3 protein comes from TCRdb applying MiXCR to the PCR reads. The sample lists hundreds of thousands of distinct CDR3 sequences, roughly 17% occurring once. The material sequenced was PBMCs from the stem cell graft donor, taken from the stem cell graft. All receptors come from a human donor who donated a stem cell graft to a child with acute myeloid leukemia.

This clonotype was recorded many times. This chain joins TRBV4-3 and TRBJ1-5; the match to TRBD1 covers 8 bases. Losses at the gene ends were 1 base for V and 6 bases for J; bases not matched to a gene: 5. The germline gives CDR1 LGHNA, CDR2 YSLEER. There are 15 residues in the CDR3. CDR3 coding DNA: TGCGCCAGCAGCCAAGGGACAGGGCAGGGTCAGCCCCAGCATTTT. Protein: CASSQGTGQGQPQHF.

This clonotype has more than one count but fewer than ten. This chain links TRBV6-2 or TRBV6-3 with TRBJ2-7; D unclear. CDR1 and CDR2 (germline): MNHEY, SVGEGT. This CDR3 is 13 amino acids long. Trimming took off 4 bases at V and 5 bases at J, with 12 bases between the two ends. The CDR3 protein is CASSSPLGNEQYF. DNA for the CDR3: TGTGCCAGCAGTTCTCCCCTGGGGAACGAGCAGTACTTC.

This clonotype was seen repeatedly, ten times or more. The chain couples TRBV20-1 to TRBJ2-1; TRBD2 matches at 12 bases. The ends lost 8 bases at V and 7 bases at J; junction bases unmatched: 3. This CDR3 has 12 residues. The germline CDR1 and CDR2 sequences are DFQATT and SNEGSKA (reference sequence). The CDR3 DNA sequence: TGCAGTTTCCTAGCGGGGGGGAATGAGCAGTTCTTC. Its translation is CSFLAGGNEQFF.

This clonotype was observed a handful of times. The chain links TRBV7-8 to TRBJ2-7; D is uncertain. Per the germline V gene, CDR1 is SGHVS and CDR2 is FQNEAQ. Trimming took 1 base from V and 0 from J, leaving 10 bases between them. The CDR3 contains 15 residues. The CDR3, as DNA: TGTGCCAGCAGCTTAGAAGCAGAAAGCTCCTACGAGCAGTACTTC. Translating it yields CASSLEAESSYEQYF.

This clonotype was seen at least ten times. The chain combines TRBV29-1 with TRBJ2-7, with 7 nucleotides matching TRBD1. V shed 4 bases and J 1 base; nucleotides not matched to a gene: 4. The CDR3 loop spans 13 amino acids. Germline CDR1 reads SQVTM; CDR2 reads ANQGSEA. In DNA, the CDR3 is TGCAGCGTTGGGGACAGCCCATCCTACGAGCAGTACTTC. Its protein product is CSVGDSPSYEQYF.

Ten or more counts support this clonotype. The chain combines TRBV12-3 or TRBV12-4 with TRBJ1-4, with unresolved D. CDR3 length: 13 residues. Trimming left V 6 bases short and J 8 bases short, with 13 bases between. The CDR3 DNA reads as TGTGCCAGCAGCAAGACGGTGGGGGAAAAACTGTTTTTT. It is translated as CASSKTVGEKLFF.

This clonotype has only a few counts. The chain couples TRBV28 to TRBJ1-6, with TRBD1 as a possible D gene (5 bases). The CDR3 is 14 residues long. In germline, CDR1 is MDHEN, CDR2 SYDVKM. The ends were cut back, 7 bases at V and 10 bases at J, with 17 bases in the middle. The CDR3 loop is CASTPSPGGSPLHF. DNA of the CDR3: TGTGCCAGCACCCCCTCTCCGGGGGGATCACCCCTCCACTTT.

This clonotype was found many times. The rearrangement uses TRBV5-5 and TRBJ2-7; no reliable D call. The CDR3 runs 15 residues. The germline CDR1 and CDR2 sequences are SGHKS and YYEKEE (reference sequence). The V end lost 0 bases, the J end lost 0 bases, and 10 bases lay between the germline ends. CDR3 protein: CASSLEGPYSYEQYF. In DNA form, the CDR3 reads TGTGCCAGCAGCTTGGAGGGCCCTTACTCCTACGAGCAGTACTTC.

Only a few counts were recorded for this clonotype. The genes are TRBV5-1 and TRBJ1-1, with 8 bases aligning to TRBD1. Germline assignment: CDR1 SGHRS and CDR2 YFSETQ. The CDR3 runs to 15 residues. V shed 1 base, J shed 3 bases, and the junction held 5 bases outside the gene matches. DNA for the CDR3: TGCGCCAGCAGCTTGAGGACAGGGAAGGACACTGAAGCTTTCTTT. Amino acid sequence: CASSLRTGKDTEAFF.

This clonotype was picked up many times. The chain has TRBV20-1 and TRBJ1-3; D may be TRBD1 (5 bases). The length of the CDR3 is 14 residues. Trimming took off 5 bases at V and 0 bases at J, with 11 bases between the two ends. The V gene's germline CDR1 is DFQATT and CDR2 SNEGSKA (reference sequence). CDR3 sequence: CSAYGGSSGNTIYF. In DNA form, the CDR3 reads TGCAGTGCTTATGGGGGTTCCTCTGGAAACACCATATATTTT.

This clonotype was seen repeatedly, ten times or more. This chain uses TRBV20-1 with TRBJ2-3; D remains unclear. The CDR3 has 16 residues. V was shortened by 3 bases and J by 0 bases, with 16 bases between the two germline ends. Per the germline V gene, CDR1 is DFQATT and CDR2 is SNEGSKA (reference sequence). The CDR3 DNA reads as TGCAGTGCTAGGAGTTTAGAGAGCCCTAGCACAGATACGCAGTATTTT. Amino acids: CSARSLESPSTDTQYF.

This clonotype was counted between two and nine times. This rearrangement joins TRBV5-1 to TRBJ2-2; D call uncertain. Looked up from germline, CDR1 is SGHRS and CDR2 is YFSETQ. The V gene lost 0 bases and the J gene lost 2 bases, with 8 bases spanning the gap. The CDR3 spans 15 residues. The CDR3 DNA is TGCGCCAGCAGCTTGGTACAGAGTAACACCGGGGAGCTGTTTTTT. Residues: CASSLVQSNTGELFF.

This clonotype has a count of ten or more. This rearrangement joins TRBV7-2 to TRBJ1-5, with D possibly TRBD1 on 6 matching bases. There are 13 residues in the CDR3. Germline assignment: CDR1 SGHTA and CDR2 FQGNSA. The ends were cut back, 4 bases at V and 4 bases at J, with 8 bases in the middle. Written as DNA, the CDR3 is TGTGCCAGCAGCTCGGACAGAAATCAGCCCCAGCATTTT. This translates into CASSSDRNQPQHF.

The chain couples TRBV5-6 to TRBJ2-2; 7 bases line up with TRBD2. Trimming took 4 bases from V and 1 from J; bases not matched to a gene: 7. CDR1 and CDR2 (germline): SGHDT, YYEEEE. This CDR3 spans 16 amino acids. The CDR3 region has the DNA TGTGCCAGCAGCCCTTGGTCTAGCGGGAACACCGGGGAGCTGTTTTTT. It encodes CASSPWSSGNTGELFF.